The present TCR beta chain was sequenced within a study of glioma-infiltrating T cells. General study points: Tissue-blood divergence was below expectation in non-neoplastic patients, above in gliomas.

Germline values: CDR1 SEHNR, CDR2 FQNEAQ (reference sequence). Trimming pared 2 bases from V and 0 bases from J, leaving 10 bases between. The CDR3 has 15 residues. The iRepertoire nested amplicon-rescue multiplex PCR amplified TCR alpha and beta CDR3s from RNA. Tissue mRNA or PBMC total RNA, roughly 90-400 ng, went into one-step reverse transcription and amplification. TCRdb ran MiXCR on the multiplex PCR reads and lists one entry per CDR3 protein. Altogether approximately 120,000 distinct CDR3 sequences are present, less than 30% being singletons, with the ten largest covering roughly a third. This clonotype was recorded many times. Its antigen is not known.

The TCR originated in a human donor with low-grade glioma or glioblastoma, undergoing nonglioma brain surgery, or in good health (not recorded which). The sample was glioma tissue, nonneoplastic brain tissue, or PBMCs (not recorded which). The genes are TRBV7-9 and TRBJ1-2; tentative D call: TRBD1 (5 bases). DNA for the CDR3: TGTGCCAGCAGCTTATTCGGACAAGCTAACTATGGCTACACCTTC. Its protein is CASSLFGQANYGYTF.